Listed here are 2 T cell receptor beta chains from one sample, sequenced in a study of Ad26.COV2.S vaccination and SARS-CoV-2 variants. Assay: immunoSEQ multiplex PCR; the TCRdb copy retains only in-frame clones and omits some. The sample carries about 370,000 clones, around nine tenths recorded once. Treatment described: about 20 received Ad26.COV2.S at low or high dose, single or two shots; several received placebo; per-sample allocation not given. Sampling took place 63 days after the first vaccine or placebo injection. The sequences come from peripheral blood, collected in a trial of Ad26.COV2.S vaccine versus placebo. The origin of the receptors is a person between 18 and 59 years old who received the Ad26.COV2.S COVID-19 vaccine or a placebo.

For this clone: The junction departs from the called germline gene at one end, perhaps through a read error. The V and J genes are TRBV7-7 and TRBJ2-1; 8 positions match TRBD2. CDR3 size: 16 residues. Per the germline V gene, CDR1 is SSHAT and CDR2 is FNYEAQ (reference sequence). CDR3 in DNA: TGTGCTAGCAGCTTAGGACTAAGCGGGAGTGTCAGTGAGCAGTTCTTC. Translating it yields CASSLGLSGSVSEQFF.

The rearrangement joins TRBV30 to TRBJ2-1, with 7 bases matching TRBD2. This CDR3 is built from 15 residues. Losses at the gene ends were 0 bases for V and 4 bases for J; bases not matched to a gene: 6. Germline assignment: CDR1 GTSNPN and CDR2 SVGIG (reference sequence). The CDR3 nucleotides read TGTGCCTGGAGTGTAGGAGCTAGCGGTTACAATGAGCAGTTCTTC. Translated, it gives CAWSVGASGYNEQFF.